A selection of T cell receptor beta chains follows, all from one sample in a study of T cell responses to AZD1222 COVID-19 vaccine. TCRdb's table, derived via immunoSEQ multiplex PCR, lists solely in-frame clones and lacks some. The repertoire holds fewer than 150,000 clones, with 92% as singletons. This material consisted of peripheral blood, taken on day 0 of AZD1222 vaccination. The receptors were sampled from an adult in good health. Each CDR3 is given without its conserved first and last residue. Clone size is stated in some rows and not others, as once, few, many or a class when expanded.

NA,TRBJ2-1,TRBV27,ASSPDPSSYNEQF
once,TRBJ2-7,TRBV5-6,ASSLELYEQY
NA,TRBJ1-3,TRBV2,ASSEALGRAEGNTIY
NA,TRBJ2-1,TRBV5-1,ASRQGAFDDEQF
few,TRBJ2-1,TRBV18,ASSPKTVLIAGPSYNEQF
NA,TRBJ2-3,TRBV28,ASSSGTGGAYTQY
once,TRBJ2-3,TRBV5-4,ASSPRTGVSTDTQY
NA,TRBJ1-2,TRBV13,ASSLEAGENYGYT
NA,TRBJ2-7,TRBV11-3,ASSLGWDPSSYEQY
once,TRBJ2-3,TRBV5-1,ASRSGRFDTDTQY
NA,TRBJ2-5,TRBV9,ASSAPRGGSQTQY
NA,TRBJ1-1,TRBV7-2,ASSLVGDTEAF
few,TRBJ1-6,TRBV6-5,ASSYAGTGGNSPLH
NA,TRBJ1-1,TRBV7-9,ASSPRGTEAF
NA,TRBJ1-6,TRBV3-1/TRBV3-2,ASLRSGRGGPFSNSPLH
NA,TRBJ1-2,TRBV29-1,SGRTGGGYT
NA,TRBJ1-5,TRBV6-2/TRBV6-3,ASSHHHQTGTINQPQH
NA,TRBJ2-7,TRBV5-6,ASSFAGHYEQY
few,TRBJ1-3,TRBV11-2,ASSLEYGTASSGNTIY
NA,TRBJ2-7,TRBV5-6,ASSLDSGIRSYEQY
NA,TRBJ1-1,TRBV14,ASSGSLNTEAF
NA,TRBJ2-1,TRBV19,ATVTGVWQF
NA,TRBJ2-7,TRBV10-3,AISESRAGTEQY
NA,TRBJ1-1,TRBV27,ASSIQGGITEAF
NA,TRBJ2-7,TRBV7-2,ASSSTGTSGRRYEQY
NA,TRBJ2-2,TRBV2,ASSNTGLNTGELF
NA,TRBJ1-2,TRBV25-1,ASSGFYGYT
NA,TRBJ2-5,TRBV19,ASSITGRGGETQY
NA,TRBJ2-1,TRBV6-2/TRBV6-3,ASSYWAGPGGNEQF
NA,TRBJ2-1,TRBV4-3,ASSQDSLAGRYNEQF
NA,TRBJ1-5,TRBV28,ASSFAGRVGNQPQH
NA,TRBJ1-2,TRBV19,ASTWGLNYGYT
once,TRBJ1-2,TRBV29-1,TTTRGGQYGYT
NA,TRBJ2-5,TRBV10-3,AISGGGYGVSEQTQY
NA,TRBJ2-2,TRBV20-1,SASTSGGAATGELF
NA,TRBJ1-4,TRBV11-2,ASSLTGAGEKLF
NA,TRBJ1-2,TRBV3-1/TRBV3-2,ASSQQAINGYT
NA,TRBJ1-2,TRBV5-1,ASSSSGGGNYGYT
NA,TRBJ2-5,TRBV12-3/TRBV12-4,ASTPDGQETQY
NA,TRBJ1-5,TRBV6-6,ASSHGRGDRGSNQPQH
NA,TRBJ1-2,TRBV12-3/TRBV12-4,ASSLASVGYT
NA,TRBJ2-2,TRBV4-3,ASSPGTGELF
NA,TRBJ1-6,TRBV27,ASSELSGTYPLALH
once,TRBJ2-5,TRBV7-8,ASAMLTRETQY
NA,TRBJ1-6,TRBV7-2,ASSLGGVLTNSPLH
NA,TRBJ1-5,TRBV28,ASRNRGLGSNQPQH
NA,TRBJ2-3,TRBV5-1,ASSPGGRGDTQY
NA,TRBJ2-3,TRBV19,ASASRATDTQY
NA,TRBJ1-1,TRBV12-3/TRBV12-4,ASKGAEAF
NA,TRBJ2-1,TRBV4-3,ASSQDRRLGYNEQF
NA,TRBJ2-6,TRBV6-5,ASSYSPASGANVLT
NA,TRBJ1-6,TRBV19,ASSARTGANSPLH
NA,TRBJ1-1,TRBV19,ASSPDRGYTEAF
NA,TRBJ2-7,TRBV6-5,ASRPGLAGRNEQY
NA,TRBJ2-1,TRBV6-6,ASSYTGLASNEQF
NA,TRBJ1-2,TRBV12-3/TRBV12-4,ASSRTGNYGYT
NA,TRBJ1-2,TRBV5-1,ASSLDPGRGYT